This T cell receptor (beta chain) was sequenced for a study of blood T cells in healthy people across ages. There were healthy Caucasian individuals from Russia, aged 6 to 90, serving as donors. Trimming cost V 3 bases and J 6 bases; bases outside gene matches: 8. The germline CDR1 and CDR2 sequences are DFQATT and SNEGSKA (reference sequence). The CDR3 covers 14 residues. Primed by a sample-barcoded 5' primer and a J-beta primer mix, a second PCR proceeded for about 6 to 12 cycles. Via MiXCR, TCRdb re-called the 5' RACE reads, giving one row per CDR3 protein. The sample holds 600,000 or so distinct CDR3 sequences, approximately 30% seen once. Study results and limitations: Higher diversity, along with more naive CD4+ cells, distinguished long-lived donors from aged donors.

Turning to this clonotype: As yet, its antigen is unknown. Possible read error: a much larger clone is one base away.

Sequenced sample: blood. The sequence came from a woman of 80 years or more in good health. The chain uses TRBV20-1 and TRBJ1-5, with 7 bases identical to TRBD1. CDR3 in DNA: TGCAGTGCTAGCAGGGGGGGCGCGGGTCAGCCCCAGCATTTT. Protein sequence: CSASRGGAGQPQHF.